Sequencing of this TCR beta chain was carried out in a study of a mutant IDH1 vaccine in newly diagnosed glioma. Time point noted: baseline, week 1 (first vaccination visit). Treatment defined: pre-vaccination baseline after standard-of-care therapy. This CDR3 comprises 14 residues. As to this clone: The antigen remains unidentified.

Notes on the study in general: Evidence of vaccine-induced immune responses was documented in 85% to 95% of patients.

Clones were read by immunoSEQ multiplex PCR, and TCRdb kept only the in-frame ones, dropping some. The sample lists about 98,000 clones, around nine tenths occurring once. The starting material was PBMCs, obtained from a glioma patient treated with radiotherapy, temozolomide or both. This TCR came from a woman aged 45-65 years with glioma. This chain joins TRBV21-1 and TRBJ1-1. TRBV21-1 is termed a pseudogene. This CDR3 is CASSHGFVCTEAFF. Here the CDR3 DNA reads TGTGCCAGCTCCCACGGGTTCGTATGCACTGAAGCTTTCTTT.